Presented here are 27 T cell receptor beta chains from one specimen sequenced in a study of blood T cell repertoires in COVID-19. The data were produced by immunoSEQ multiplex PCR, yet TCRdb's version contains in-frame clones alone and is incomplete. The sample has fewer than 200,000 clones, around nine tenths seen once; the top ten hold 9.5% to 15%. The source material was peripheral blood. The receptors stem from a woman in her seventies with COVID-19, enrolled during active disease.

CDR3 nucleotide sequence: TGTGCCAGCAGTGGGGGACAGTTGATGGGAAACACCATATATTTT. This translates into CASSGGQLMGNTIYF. The chain is built from TRBV2 and TRBJ1-3, with TRBD1 identical over 7 bases. The CDR3 is made up of 15 amino acids. CDR1 is SNHLY and CDR2 is FYNNEI in the germline V gene. The junction had 7 bases not matched to a gene; V was cut back by 4 bases and J by 4 bases.

Comments on this clone: The same CDR3 can be traced to other DNA sequences in this sample. CDR3 amino acids: CASSSGTGGTEAFF. As DNA, the CDR3 is TGCGCCAGCAGCTCCGGGACAGGGGGCACTGAAGCTTTCTTT. This rearrangement joins TRBV5-1 to TRBJ1-1, with 11 bases that match TRBD1. CDR1 and CDR2 from the germline V gene are SGHRS and YFSETQ. CDR3 length equals 14 residues. J lost 4 bases, V lost 3 bases, and 2 bases had no gene match. The variable domain in full, completed from reference TRBV5-1 and TRBJ1-1, reads KAGVTQTPRYLIKTRGQQVTLSCSPISGHRSVSWYQQTPGQGLQFLFEYFSETQRNKGNFPGRFSGRQFSNSRSEMNVSTLELGDSALYLCASSSGTGGTEAFFGQGTRLTVV.

The chain combines TRBV11-3 with TRBJ2-7; 9 bases align to TRBD1. With 6 bases clipped from V and 6 bases from J, the junction kept 12 bases outside the gene matches. CDR3 length: 15 residues. Per germline, CDR1 SGHNT and CDR2 YENEEA. The DNA of the CDR3 is TGTGCCAGCAGGTACTCCGGGACAGGGCCCGGCGAGCAGTACTTC. It encodes CASRYSGTGPGEQYF. The full variable domain, its missing parts supplied by reference TRBV11-3 and TRBJ2-7, is EAGVVQSPRYKIIEKKQPVAFWCNPISGHNTLYWYLQNLGQGPELLIRYENEEAVDDSQLPKDRFSAERLKGVDSTLKIQPAELGDSAVYLCASRYSGTGPGEQYFGPGTRLTVT.

CDR3 amino acids: CASSENSGNTEAFF. The CDR3 nucleotides read TGTGCCAGCAGTGAAAACAGCGGGAACACTGAAGCTTTCTTT. The chain joins TRBV2 to TRBJ1-1; D gene ambiguous. This CDR3 contains 14 residues. With 2 bases removed from V and 1 base from J, the gap between germline ends came to 8 bases. CDR1 is SNHLY and CDR2 is FYNNEI in the germline V gene.

The J gene is TRBJ2-2, the V gene TRBV19; 11 nucleotides line up with TRBD2. The CDR3 length is 15 residues. The ends lost 10 bases at V and 6 bases at J; junction bases unmatched: 10. Per the germline V gene, CDR1 is LNHDA and CDR2 is SQIVND (reference sequence). In nucleotides, the CDR3 is TGTGCCACTAGATTCGCTAGCGGGAGGTCCGGGGAGCTGTTTTTT. It encodes CATRFASGRSGELFF.

The gene calls are TRBV9 and TRBJ1-1, with 12 bases that match TRBD1. Looked up from germline, CDR1 is SGDLS and CDR2 is YYNGEE. V shed 3 bases and J 4 bases; nucleotides not matched to a gene: 4. The CDR3 totals 15 residues. CDR3 loop: CASSGGQGAVTEAFF. CDR3 sequence (DNA): TGTGCCAGCAGCGGGGGACAGGGGGCGGTCACTGAAGCTTTCTTT.

This chain uses TRBV5-1 with TRBJ1-5; 7 bases are a match to TRBD1. The CDR3 has 14 amino acids. Germline trimming cut 0 bases from V and 7 bases from J; bases unmatched to any gene: 4. In germline, CDR1 is SGHRS, CDR2 YFSETQ. The CDR3 DNA follows: TGCGCCAGCAGCTTGGCCCAGGGGGAACAGCCCCAGCATTTT. Protein product: CASSLAQGEQPQHF.

This sequence joins TRBV24-1 and TRBJ2-5; the D gene is possibly TRBD2 (5 bases). This CDR3 is built from 15 residues. With 3 bases removed from V and 5 bases from J, the gap between germline ends came to 15 bases. The germline V gene has CDR1 KGHDR and CDR2 SFDVKD. In nucleotides, the CDR3 is TGTGCCACCAGTGATCCTCGAGGGCAAAGTGAGACCCAGTACTTC. It yields the protein CATSDPRGQSETQYF.

The chain combines TRBV30 with TRBJ2-1, with 8 bases identical to TRBD2. Germline CDR1 and CDR2: GTSNPN and SVGIG (reference sequence). The CDR3 loop spans 15 amino acids. V was clipped by 7 bases and J by 8 bases; unmatched bases: 16. For the CDR3, the DNA is TGTGCCTCACAAACTAGCGGAACTACGGTCTATGAGCAGTTCTTC. This gives the protein CASQTSGTTVYEQFF. The full variable domain, in which reference TRBV30 and TRBJ2-1 provide the parts outside the CDR3, is SQTIHQWPATLVQPVGSPLSLECTVEGTSNPNLYWYRQAAGRGLQLLFYSVGIGQISSEVPQNLSASRPQDRQFILSSKKLLLSDSGFYLCASQTSGTTVYEQFFGPGTRLTVL.

This clone was detected once. This rearrangement joins TRBV30 to TRBJ1-6; TRBD1 matches 7 bases. V lost 6 bases to trimming and J lost 4 bases; unmatched junction nucleotides: 3. This CDR3 is 13 amino acids long. Germline assignment: CDR1 GTSNPN and CDR2 SVGIG (reference sequence). The CDR3 loop reads CACRDSYNSPLHF. CDR3 sequence (DNA): TGTGCCTGCAGGGACAGTTATAATTCACCCCTCCACTTT.

J is TRBJ2-7 and V is TRBV4-2; 12 bases are a match to TRBD2. From germline, CDR1 is LGHNA and CDR2 YNFKEQ. Trimming at V came to 3 bases and at J to 3 bases, leaving 12 bases not matched to a gene. There are 18 residues in the CDR3. The chain's CDR3 is CASSHLAPTSGRFYEQYF. The CDR3 DNA reads as TGTGCCAGCAGCCACCTTGCCCCAACTAGCGGGAGGTTCTACGAGCAGTACTTC.

V gene TRBV4-2 combines with J gene TRBJ1-4, with D maybe TRBD1 (6 bases). CDR1 and CDR2 (germline): LGHNA, YNFKEQ. The CDR3 runs to 15 residues. The V gene lost 0 bases and the J gene lost 7 bases, with 12 bases spanning the gap. The CDR3: CASSQDRTALEKLFF. Written as DNA, the CDR3 is TGTGCCAGCAGCCAAGATAGGACAGCACTTGAAAAACTGTTTTTT.

The chain links TRBV28 to TRBJ1-1, with 8 bases fitting TRBD1. Germline V gives CDR1 MDHEN, CDR2 SYDVKM. The CDR3 is 13 residues long. The V and J ends lost 8 bases and 4 bases, in that order; junction bases with no gene match: 6. In DNA, the CDR3 is TGTGCCAGCTCGCCAACAGGGGGCACTGAAGCTTTCTTT. Residues: CASSPTGGTEAFF.

V gene TRBV18 combines with J gene TRBJ2-6, with 12 nucleotides matching TRBD1. V gave up 1 base and J gave up 3 bases; unmatched junction bases: 10. The CDR3 spans 20 residues. The germline CDR1 and CDR2 sequences are KGHSH and LQKENI. The CDR3 spells CASSPQVTGQGASGANVLTF. The CDR3 DNA reads as TGTGCCAGCTCACCACAGGTTACGGGACAGGGGGCAAGTGGGGCCAACGTCCTGACTTTC.

CDR3 bases: TGCGCCAGCAGCGTTGGACTAGGAGGATCCAATGAGCAGTTCTTC. Translating it yields CASSVGLGGSNEQFF. V usage is TRBV5-1 and J usage is TRBJ2-1; TRBD2 aligns across 7 bases. Trimming cost V 4 bases and J 6 bases; bases outside gene matches: 10. Germline V CDR1 and CDR2: SGHRS, YFSETQ. The CDR3 sequence is 15 residues long.

V usage is TRBV15 and J usage is TRBJ1-4; D may be TRBD1 (5 bases). Looked up from germline, CDR1 is LNHNV and CDR2 is YYDKDF (reference sequence). Trimming pared 1 base from V and 8 bases from J, leaving 17 bases between. There are 16 residues in the CDR3. The CDR3 DNA reads TGTGCCACCAGCAGAGGGCTCGGGGGTTTCTACGAAAAACTGTTTTTT. This codes for CATSRGLGGFYEKLFF. Complete variable domain (other parts from reference TRBV15 and TRBJ1-4): DAMVIQNPRYQVTQFGKPVTLSCSQTLNHNVMYWYQQKSSQAPKLLFHYYDKDFNNEADTPDNFQSRRPNTSFCFLDIRSPGLGDTAMYLCATSRGLGGFYEKLFFGSGTQLSVL.

The chain links TRBV7-9 to TRBJ1-2; D is ambiguous. Between the trimmed V and J ends, which lost 4 bases and 8 bases, there was a span of 17 bases. CDR1 SEHNR and CDR2 FQNEAQ come from the germline V gene (reference sequence). This CDR3 spans 14 amino acids. The chain's CDR3 is CASSSPPAERGYTF. In DNA form, the CDR3 reads TGTGCCAGCAGCTCACCCCCGGCTGAGCGGGGCTACACCTTC.

The V and J genes are TRBV11-3 and TRBJ2-3; 9 positions agree with TRBD2. The ends lost 2 bases at V and 0 bases at J; junction bases unmatched: 6. Germline V gives CDR1 SGHNT, CDR2 YENEEA. The CDR3 extends over 17 amino acids. Here the CDR3 DNA reads TGTGCCAGCAGCTTATACCTAGCGGGACGTAGCACAGATACGCAGTATTTT. Encoded protein: CASSLYLAGRSTDTQYF.

This clone came up once. The chain couples TRBV29-1 to TRBJ2-1; D is possibly TRBD2 (6 bases). V was clipped by 4 bases and J by 7 bases, with 14 bases between them. In germline, CDR1 is SQVTM, CDR2 ANQGSEA. The CDR3 has 13 amino acids. CDR3 in DNA: TGCAGCGTTGTATGGGGACTTTTGAATGAGCAGTTCTTC. This codes for CSVVWGLLNEQFF.

The V call is TRBV2, the J call TRBJ2-6, with D unresolved. The CDR3 runs to 15 residues. V lost 1 base and J 4 bases, leaving 8 bases between the germline ends. Germline assignment: CDR1 SNHLY and CDR2 FYNNEI. The DNA of the CDR3 is TGTGCCAGCAGTGAAGTGGGCTACGGGGCCAACGTCCTGACTTTC. Its protein is CASSEVGYGANVLTF. The variable domain in full, completed from reference TRBV2 and TRBJ2-6, reads EPEVTQTPSHQVTQMGQEVILRCVPISNHLYFYWYRQILGQKVEFLVSFYNNEISEKSEIFDDQFSVERPDGSNFTLKIRSTKLEDSAMYFCASSEVGYGANVLTFGAGSRLTVL.

The genes are TRBV24-1 and TRBJ2-2; 8 bases fit TRBD1. The CDR3 is made up of 18 amino acids. With V trimmed by 5 bases and J by 5 bases, 15 bases remained unmatched. Germline V gene data show CDR1 as KGHDR and CDR2 as SFDVKD. This CDR3 is CATSGYRGDASWTGELFF. The CDR3 DNA follows: TGTGCCACCAGTGGGTACAGGGGGGATGCCTCGTGGACCGGGGAGCTGTTTTTT.

This clone was seen just once. This sequence joins TRBV6-6 and TRBJ1-1; possibly TRBD1 for D (6 bases). Germline-derived CDR1 and CDR2 are MNHNY and SVGAGI (reference sequence). V was clipped by 3 bases and J by 1 base, with 15 bases between them. The CDR3 has 16 residues. The CDR3 reads CASSYGLTGRNTEAFF. As DNA, the CDR3 is TGTGCCAGCAGTTATGGCTTGACAGGCCGGAACACTGAAGCTTTCTTT.

This chain joins TRBV6-5 and TRBJ2-7, with D perhaps TRBD1 (6 bases). Trimming took off 5 bases at V and 4 bases at J, with 15 bases between the two ends. Germline V gene lookup returns CDR1 MNHEY and CDR2 SVGAGI. This CDR3 region has 14 residues. CDR3 sequence (DNA): TGTGCCAGCAGTCCCGGCAGGGGAAAATACGAGCAGTACTTC. Protein: CASSPGRGKYEQYF.

This clone occurred once. The chain joins TRBV5-4 to TRBJ2-2; 9 bases match TRBD2. V lost 0 bases and J lost 7; bases outside the gene matches: 13. CDR1 and CDR2 (germline): SGHNT, YYREEE (reference sequence). This CDR3 spans 18 amino acids. The CDR3 sequence: CASSLVGSGSSVGGELFF. CDR3 in DNA: TGTGCCAGCAGCTTGGTGGGTAGCGGGAGTAGTGTCGGCGGGGAGCTGTTTTTT.

Of note for this clone: A read error may produce the germline difference seen at one junction end. J is TRBJ2-3 and V is TRBV2; D not certain. The CDR3 is made up of 11 amino acids. CDR1 SNHLY and CDR2 FYNNEI come from the germline V gene. The CDR3 loop is CASSEAWAQDF. CDR3 coding DNA: TGTGCCAGCAGTGAAGCATGGGCCCAGGATTTT.

The rearrangement uses TRBV10-2 and TRBJ2-7, with 8 nucleotides matching TRBD1. CDR3 length: 16 amino acids. Germline V gene data show CDR1 as WSHSY and CDR2 as SAAADI. The junction had 14 bases not matched to a gene; V was cut back by 3 bases and J by 7 bases. CDR3 bases: TGCGCCAGCAGTGATTATAGGACAGGGAGTTCGGGTGAGCAGTACTTC. It specifies CASSDYRTGSSGEQYF.

The V gene is TRBV30, the J gene TRBJ2-2, with 10 bases that match TRBD2. Germline V CDR1 and CDR2: GTSNPN, SVGIG (reference sequence). Trimming took 0 bases from V and 4 from J; bases not matched to a gene: 8. The CDR3 contains 17 residues. This chain's CDR3 is CAWSVPSGRISTGELFF. Written as DNA, the CDR3 is TGTGCCTGGAGTGTACCTAGCGGGAGAATATCCACCGGGGAGCTGTTTTTT.